The rows below give T cell receptor beta chains drawn from one sample of a study of shared clonotypes between healthy human individuals. Data came from immunoSEQ multiplex PCR; TCRdb stores just in-frame clones and leaves some out. The sample holds 2 million to 2.5 million clones, under 97% seen once. Sequencing was done on a sample of naive CD4+ T cells sorted from blood. These receptors were obtained from a man between 18 and 35 years old in good health. The conserved cysteine and the conserved F or W are not part of the CDR3 here. The order of the fields is D gene, V gene, CDR3 protein. The D gene is left open where the match is weak.

TRBD1,TRBV28,ASRDRGGGEQF
.,TRBV5-1,ASSPQGVGEKLF
.,TRBV7-2,ASSLRVWTPPGTGELF
TRBD2,TRBV30,AWGRVADTQY
TRBD1,TRBV6-1,ASSGWTGTF
TRBD1,TRBV2,ASRGTGDGNTIY
.,TRBV28,ASSLSPPVFNQPQH
.,TRBV6-1,ASSETSNGYGYT
.,TRBV7-7,ASSSGTKETQY
.,TRBV7-6,ASSQEGAQY
TRBD1,TRBV7-3,ASSFSGTVGETQY
.,TRBV9,ASSWYEGNEQF
.,TRBV27,ASSLSRGSSSSYEQY
TRBD2,TRBV10-2,ASTPGGRPTDTQY
TRBD1,TRBV19,ASLDRVKGRAGELF
.,TRBV27,ASSPGTPLRPQY
TRBD1,TRBV5-4,ASSWTGQTYNEQF